The clone carrying this T cell receptor beta chain was seen a handful of times. The target antigen is unknown. This CDR3 spans 14 amino acids. The V gene lost 8 bases and the J gene lost 8 bases, with 18 bases spanning the gap. Germline V gives CDR1 MDHEN, CDR2 SYDVKM. This record comes from a study of response to subunit inactivated influenza vaccine. Study-level points and caveats: The study's authors posited that every seasonal influenza vaccination enlists few new T cells.

A single record per CDR3 protein comes from TCRdb applying MiXCR to the RT-PCR reads. Here the sample spans about 160,000 distinct CDR3 sequences, about a tenth being singletons. The sample consisted of non-naive T cells sorted from PBMCs, taken roughly 45 days after vaccination. The TCR was taken from a man aged 50 to 59 who received an inactivated influenza vaccine. The V gene is TRBV28, the J gene TRBJ1-4; tentatively, D is TRBD1 (5 bases). The chain's CDR3 is CASAGRQSREKLFF. In nucleotides, the CDR3 is TGTGCCAGCGCTGGACGACAGTCACGGGAAAAACTGTTTTTT.